The 27 T cell receptor beta chains below come from one sample, sequenced in a study of blood T cell repertoires in COVID-19. Produced via immunoSEQ multiplex PCR; TCRdb's table is partial and in-frame only. This sample has approximately 150,000 clones; roughly nine tenths occur once, and the top ten carry 1.5% to 2%. Sequenced sample: peripheral blood. These receptor sequences come from a human donor in a cohort sampled during active COVID-19.

The chain uses TRBV3-1 (or the pseudogene TRBV3-2) and TRBJ1-6, with D possibly matching TRBD1 (6 bases). CDR3 size: 15 residues. V lost 1 base and J 8 bases, leaving 12 bases between the germline ends. Germline CDR1 and CDR2: LGHDT and YNNKEL (reference sequence). The CDR3 DNA follows: TGTGCCAGCAGCCAAGTGGGGGGGGCGGATTCACCCCTCCACTTT. Amino acid sequence: CASSQVGGADSPLHF.

The chain recombines TRBV11-2 with TRBJ1-2; 8 positions agree with TRBD1. Germline V CDR1 and CDR2: SGHAT, FQNNGV. CDR3 length equals 13 residues. With 5 bases clipped from V and 4 bases from J, the junction kept 3 bases outside the gene matches. In nucleotides, the CDR3 is TGTGCCAGCAGCCAAACAGGGGGCTATGGCTACACCTTC. Its translation: CASSQTGGYGYTF.

J is TRBJ1-1 and V is TRBV6-1, with 7 bases lining up with TRBD1. CDR1 MNHNS and CDR2 SASEGT come from the germline V gene. The J segment lost 8 bases and the V segment lost 3 bases, leaving 6 bases of the junction unmatched. The CDR3 consists of 13 residues. This CDR3 reads CASSDNRGREAFF. The CDR3, as DNA: TGTGCCAGCAGTGATAACAGGGGACGCGAAGCTTTCTTT.

This chain uses TRBV2 with TRBJ2-7; no firm D call. The CDR3 consists of 14 residues. V lost 0 bases to trimming and J lost 2 bases, with 8 bases between them. Per germline, CDR1 SNHLY and CDR2 FYNNEI. The CDR3 loop is CASSEAVVPYEQYF. The CDR3 DNA reads TGTGCCAGCAGTGAAGCGGTAGTCCCCTACGAGCAGTACTTC.

The chain employs TRBV11-1 and TRBJ1-1; TRBD1 matches at 7 bases. CDR1 and CDR2 from the germline V gene are SGHAT and FQDESV (reference sequence). This CDR3 is 14 amino acids long. The junction had 7 bases not matched to a gene; V was cut back by 8 bases and J by 1 base. This CDR3 reads CASGRQGKNTEAFF. CDR3 DNA sequence: TGTGCCAGCGGCCGACAGGGCAAGAACACTGAAGCTTTCTTT.

The CDR3 DNA sequence: TGTGCCAGCAGTTCATCTCGGGAGTCGTCCTACGAGCAGTACTTC. Residues: CASSSSRESSYEQYF. The chain combines TRBV6-5 with TRBJ2-7, with a tentative D call TRBD2 (6 bases). Germline V gene sequence: CDR1 MNHEY, CDR2 SVGAGI. The CDR3 has 15 residues. V lost 4 bases to trimming and J lost 1 base, with 14 bases between them.

A word on this clone: Because the CDR3 is missing its conserved closing phenylalanine or tryptophan, this is likely a read error. No DNA is shown, since the ends of the CDR3 on it are uncertain; the CDR3 is the one TCRdb lists. J is TRBJ2-7 and V is TRBV5-1; the table's D call TRBD2 went unverified against the DNA. The CDR3 has 12 residues if both end residues are counted. The germline V gene encodes CDR1 SGHRS and CDR2 YFSETQ. This CDR3 is CASSSGTALAYC.

This clone was counted a few times. The V and J genes are TRBV4-3 and TRBJ1-6; no reliable D call. Germline values: CDR1 LGHNA, CDR2 YSLEER. This CDR3 comprises 15 residues. The V and J ends lost 4 bases and 9 bases respectively, with 16 bases between them. The CDR3 DNA reads TGCGCCAGCAGCCGATTAGACGCGGGAGGTTCACCCCTCCACTTT. It is translated as CASSRLDAGGSPLHF.

The rearrangement uses TRBV4-1 and TRBJ2-1, with 10 bases that match TRBD2. With V trimmed by 10 bases and J by 4 bases, 4 bases remained unmatched. The germline gives CDR1 MGHRA, CDR2 YSYEKL. This CDR3 has 13 residues. The CDR3 DNA reads TGCGCCACCGGACTAGCGGATTACAATGAGCAGTTCTTC. Protein: CATGLADYNEQFF.

The chain uses TRBV19 and TRBJ1-2; 9 bases align to TRBD1. The CDR3 length is 15 residues. The V gene's germline CDR1 is LNHDA and CDR2 SQIVND (reference sequence). The J segment lost 2 bases and the V segment lost 10 bases, leaving 11 bases of the junction unmatched. The DNA for the CDR3 is TGTGCCATTTTTACCCGGGACAGGGACAACTATGGCTACACCTTC. This encodes CAIFTRDRDNYGYTF.

The CDR3 bases are TGTGCCAGCAGCACGACGCGTTCTCGAGGGTTCTTT. Translating gives CASSTTRSRGFF. The chain combines TRBV7-9 with TRBJ1-1; D is unresolved. CDR1 is SEHNR and CDR2 is FQNEAQ in the germline V gene (reference sequence). V was pared by 5 bases and J by 14 bases, with 18 bases between. The CDR3 runs 12 residues.

The chain links TRBV6-5 to TRBJ2-7, with D hard to call. The length of the CDR3 is 13 residues. Trimming pared 1 base from V and 5 bases from J, leaving 9 bases between. Germline V gene sequence: CDR1 MNHEY, CDR2 SVGAGI. CDR3 loop: CASSYYRTNEQYF. CDR3 DNA sequence: TGTGCCAGCAGTTACTACAGAACCAACGAGCAGTACTTC.

J is TRBJ2-3 and V is TRBV6-2 or TRBV6-3; D perhaps matches TRBD1 (5 bases). The CDR3 sequence is 15 residues long. Trimming cost V 0 bases and J 6 bases, with 13 bases left between them. Germline values: CDR1 MNHEY, CDR2 SVGEGT. CDR3: CASSYSSATGDTQYF. CDR3 in DNA: TGTGCCAGCAGTTACTCGTCAGCTACAGGCGATACGCAGTATTTT.

This chain connects TRBV19 to TRBJ1-4; D is perhaps TRBD1 (6 bases). This CDR3 contains 15 residues. Germline lookup yields CDR1 LNHDA and CDR2 SQIVND (reference sequence). V was pared by 4 bases and J by 0 bases, with 9 bases between. The DNA for the CDR3 is TGTGCCAGTAGTACAGGGGCTGCAACTAATGAAAAACTGTTTTTT. It translates to CASSTGAATNEKLFF.

Concerning this clone: Other nucleotide sequences in the sample specify the same CDR3. The chain recombines TRBV7-2 with TRBJ2-7, with no clear D. The CDR3 totals 12 residues. Trimming left V 5 bases short and J 0 bases short, with 5 bases between. In germline, CDR1 is SGHTA, CDR2 FQGNSA. CDR3 coding DNA: TGTGCCAGCAGCCCGAGCTCCTACGAGCAGTACTTC. Translation gives CASSPSSYEQYF.

The rearrangement joins TRBV5-4 to TRBJ2-5, with 12 bases identical to TRBD2. V was pared by 2 bases and J by 5 bases, with 4 bases of the junction left unmatched. This CDR3 is built from 15 residues. Germline assignment: CDR1 SGHNT and CDR2 YYREEE (reference sequence). The CDR3 DNA is TGTGCCAGCAGCTTAAGTCTAGCGGGGGGGGAGACCCAGTACTTC. Residues: CASSLSLAGGETQYF.

This rearrangement joins TRBV15 to TRBJ1-4; D is ambiguous. Germline-derived CDR1 and CDR2 are LNHNV and YYDKDF (reference sequence). The V end was cut by 5 bases, the J end by 5 bases, with 12 bases between. CDR3 length: 14 amino acids. The CDR3 is CATSVMTRNEKLFF. The DNA of the CDR3 is TGTGCCACCAGCGTCATGACTCGAAATGAAAAACTGTTTTTT.

The chain recombines TRBV12-3 or TRBV12-4 with TRBJ2-1; D gene uncertain. The CDR3 loop spans 13 amino acids. The V and J ends lost 3 bases and 5 bases respectively, with 8 bases between them. CDR3 coding DNA: TGTGCCAGCAGTTTCGAGATCAACAATGAGCAGTTCTTC. This translates into CASSFEINNEQFF.

This clone has a single count. The chain is built from TRBV27 and TRBJ2-7; 7 bases align to TRBD2. The germline CDR1 and CDR2 sequences are MNHEY and SMNVEV (reference sequence). This CDR3 spans 15 amino acids. The junction had 9 bases not matched to a gene; V was cut back by 4 bases and J by 3 bases. CDR3 residues: CASSSPGTTNYEQYF. The CDR3 DNA reads TGTGCCAGCAGTTCCCCCGGGACTACTAACTACGAGCAGTACTTC.

The rearrangement joins TRBV9 to TRBJ2-3; 12 bases are shared with TRBD2. CDR1 is SGDLS, CDR2 YYNGEE, per germline. After removal of 4 bases from V and 2 bases from J, the junction contained 5 bases not matched to a gene. This CDR3 has 16 residues. CDR3 sequence (DNA): TGTGCCAGCAGCCCCAGGACTAGCGGGGTCACAGATACGCAGTATTTT. The encoded protein is CASSPRTSGVTDTQYF. The full variable domain, its missing parts supplied by reference TRBV9 and TRBJ2-3, is DSGVTQTPKHLITATGQRVTLRCSPRSGDLSVYWYQQSLDQGLQFLIQYYNGEERAKGNILERFSAQQFPDLHSELNLSSLELGDSALYFCASSPRTSGVTDTQYFGPGTRLTVL.

The rearrangement joins TRBV7-8 to TRBJ1-1, with D perhaps matching TRBD1 (5 bases). The CDR3 contains 16 residues. V was pared by 10 bases and J by 4 bases, with 25 bases between. Germline V CDR1 and CDR2: SGHVS, FQNEAQ. The CDR3 spells CATNRLPDPGSTEAFF. The CDR3 nucleotides are TGTGCCACGAACAGGTTACCCGACCCCGGGAGCACTGAAGCTTTCTTT.

The chain uses TRBV5-1 and TRBJ2-1; perhaps TRBD1 as D (6 bases). The CDR3 totals 15 residues. Per germline, CDR1 SGHRS and CDR2 YFSETQ. The V gene lost 4 bases and the J gene lost 0 bases, with 11 bases spanning the gap. The CDR3 DNA sequence: TGCGCCAGCAGCCCGGGCAGGGGCTCCTACAATGAGCAGTTCTTC. Its protein product is CASSPGRGSYNEQFF.

The CDR3 is CASSLSVSWGDEQYF. CDR3 coding DNA: TGTGCCAGCAGCCTTTCCGTTAGTTGGGGGGACGAGCAGTACTTC. The chain joins TRBV7-8 to TRBJ2-7; D is perhaps TRBD2 (6 bases). Trimming left V 5 bases short and J 5 bases short, with 19 bases between. The CDR3 is 15 amino acids. Germline CDR1 reads SGHVS; CDR2 reads FQNEAQ.

This chain links TRBV25-1 with TRBJ1-6; unclear D gene. Trimming removed 3 bases at V and 0 bases at J, with 6 bases between. The germline V gene encodes CDR1 MGHDK and CDR2 SYGVNS. The CDR3 totals 15 residues. CDR3 residues: CASSDWSSYNSPLHF. The CDR3 coding sequence is TGTGCCAGCAGTGATTGGAGCTCCTATAATTCACCCCTCCACTTT.

DNA of the CDR3: TGCGCCAGCAGCTTGGCGGGGTCGGGGGGAGCGAACACCGGGGAGCTGTTTTTT. This encodes CASSLAGSGGANTGELFF. V usage is TRBV5-1 and J usage is TRBJ2-2; the match to TRBD2 covers 7 bases. The CDR3 is 18 residues long. The germline CDR1 and CDR2 sequences are SGHRS and YFSETQ. Trimming took 0 bases from V and 0 from J; bases not matched to a gene: 8.

This clone was picked up one time. The chain employs TRBV9 and TRBJ1-1; D possibly corresponds to TRBD1 (5 bases). This CDR3 is 14 amino acids long. V was pared by 1 base and J by 1 base, with 8 bases between. CDR1 and CDR2 (germline): SGDLS, YYNGEE. The CDR3 is CASSVMGQNTEAFF. The CDR3 coding sequence is TGTGCCAGCAGCGTAATGGGGCAGAACACTGAAGCTTTCTTT.

This CDR3 reads CSVEQVSNYGYTF. DNA of the CDR3: TGCAGCGTGGAACAGGTGTCTAACTATGGCTACACCTTC. The chain combines TRBV29-1 with TRBJ1-2; possibly TRBD1 for D (5 bases). Germline CDR1 is SQVTM and CDR2 is ANQGSEA. V dropped 6 bases and J dropped 0 bases, with 11 bases sitting between them. The CDR3 loop spans 13 amino acids.